The next 21 T cell receptor beta chains were all read from a single sample in a study of OX40 agonist ivuxolimab in advanced cancers. Profiled with immunoSEQ multiplex PCR; TCRdb holds only in-frame clones, not every one. The sample contains about 70,000 clones, about 84% of which appear only once. The sample consisted of CD4+ or CD8+ T cells sorted from blood, taken in a trial of the OX40 agonist ivuxolimab. The origin of the receptors is an adult with an advanced solid tumor such as melanoma, head and neck, liver or kidney cancer.

The chain employs TRBV7-3 and TRBJ2-2; TRBD1 might be the D (6 bases). CDR3 length: 16 residues. Germline V CDR1 and CDR2: SGHTA, FQGTGA. Trimming stripped 2 bases from V and 0 bases from J, with 10 bases between. CDR3 in DNA: TGTGCCAGCAGCTTACAGGGGCCGGCGAACACCGGGGAGCTGTTTTTT. It is translated as CASSLQGPANTGELFF. The variable domain in full, with the rest retrieved from reference TRBV7-3 and TRBJ2-2, is GAGVSQTPSNKVTEKGKYVELRCDPISGHTALYWYRQSLGQGPEFLIYFQGTGAADDSGLPNDRFFAVRPEGSVSTLKIQRTERGDSAVYLCASSLQGPANTGELFFGEGSRLTVL.

This CDR3 reads CAWSVTSVFGELFF. CDR3 coding DNA: TGTGCCTGGAGTGTAACTAGTGTATTCGGGGAGCTGTTTTTT. The gene calls are TRBV30 and TRBJ2-2, with D possibly being TRBD2 (5 bases). The CDR3 loop spans 14 amino acids. V gave up 0 bases and J gave up 7 bases, with 12 bases separating them. The germline V gene has CDR1 GTSNPN and CDR2 SVGIG (reference sequence). The whole variable domain, remainder taken from reference TRBV30 and TRBJ2-2, is SQTIHQWPATLVQPVGSPLSLECTVEGTSNPNLYWYRQAAGRGLQLLFYSVGIGQISSEVPQNLSASRPQDRQFILSSKKLLLSDSGFYLCAWSVTSVFGELFFGEGSRLTVL.

This clone has a handful of counts. The chain links TRBV7-9 to TRBJ2-2, with D perhaps given as TRBD1 or TRBD2 (5 bases each). V dropped 5 bases and J dropped 6 bases, with 10 bases sitting between them. CDR1 is SEHNR, CDR2 FQNEAQ, per germline (reference sequence). The CDR3 is 13 amino acids. The CDR3 spells CASSPMGAGELFF. CDR3 DNA: TGTGCCAGCAGCCCGATGGGGGCCGGGGAGCTGTTTTTT.

This clone was found a few times. The chain joins TRBV10-3 to TRBJ1-2; D is unclear. This CDR3 is built from 14 residues. V lost 6 bases, J lost 4 bases, and 15 bases lay in between. The germline CDR1 and CDR2 sequences are ENHRY and SYGVKD. CDR3 in amino acids: CAIRVEATLYGYTF. Here the CDR3 DNA reads TGTGCCATCAGAGTGGAGGCCACCCTCTATGGCTACACCTTC.

V and J are TRBV5-1 and TRBJ2-2; tentative D call: TRBD2 (6 bases). Per germline, CDR1 SGHRS and CDR2 YFSETQ. V was trimmed by 9 bases and J by 3 bases, leaving 18 bases between them. The CDR3 length is 15 residues. The CDR3 loop reads CATGAGAGYTGELFF. The DNA of the CDR3 is TGCGCCACCGGGGCTGGAGCGGGCTACACCGGGGAGCTGTTTTTT.

This clone has ten or more counts. This chain joins TRBV2 and TRBJ2-1; 8 positions agree with TRBD1. J gave up 3 bases and V 7 bases, and 5 bases lay outside the gene matches. Germline V gene sequence: CDR1 SNHLY, CDR2 FYNNEI. This CDR3 spans 14 amino acids. CDR3: CASMARGHYNEQFF. DNA of the CDR3: TGTGCCAGCATGGCCAGGGGGCACTACAATGAGCAGTTCTTC.

The chain links TRBV23-1 to TRBJ2-7; the D call may be TRBD1 or TRBD2 (8 bases each). TRBV23-1 is identified as an open reading frame with a role that is uncertain. This CDR3 comprises 21 residues. V lost 4 bases to trimming and J lost 0 bases, with 31 bases between them. The CDR3 here is CASSPMTGVRRREAFSYEQYF. DNA of the CDR3: TGCGCCAGCAGTCCCATGACAGGGGTGCGGCGGCGGGAGGCTTTCTCCTACGAGCAGTACTTC.

V gene TRBV18 combines with J gene TRBJ2-7, with 7 bases lining up with TRBD2. J lost 7 bases, V lost 3 bases, and 12 bases had no gene match. The CDR3 covers 15 residues. The germline V gene encodes CDR1 KGHSH and CDR2 LQKENI. CDR3 nucleotide sequence: TGTGCCAGCTCACCCGTACCGGACGCGGGGGAAGAGCAGTACTTC. It is translated as CASSPVPDAGEEQYF.

The chain recombines TRBV27 with TRBJ1-2, with unresolved D. V was cut by 2 bases and J by 2 bases, with 6 bases left in between. The CDR3 length is 13 residues. The V gene's germline CDR1 is MNHEY and CDR2 SMNVEV (reference sequence). CDR3 in amino acids: CASSLEANYGYTF. CDR3 DNA sequence: TGTGCCAGCAGTTTAGAGGCGAACTATGGCTACACCTTC.

This clone has a single count. This chain connects TRBV5-8 to TRBJ2-1; no clear D. Trimming shortened V by 1 base and J by 4 bases, and 9 bases separated the two germline ends. The CDR3 totals 14 residues. Germline V gives CDR1 SGHTS, CDR2 YDEGEE. CDR3 amino acids: CASSLTTGYNEQFF. The DNA of the CDR3 is TGTGCCAGCAGCTTGACGACTGGGTACAATGAGCAGTTCTTC. Together with reference TRBV5-8 and TRBJ2-1, the CDR3 gives the full variable domain: EAGVTQSPTHLIKTRGQQATLRCSPISGHTSVYWYQQALGLGLQFLLWYDEGEERNRGNFPPRFSGRQFPNYSSELNVNALELEDSALYLCASSLTTGYNEQFFGPGTRLTVL.

CDR3 amino acids: CASSPGLAGGDTQYF. Here the CDR3 DNA reads TGTGCCAGCTCACCCGGACTAGCGGGAGGGGATACGCAGTATTTT. This chain uses TRBV18 with TRBJ2-3; 15 bases line up with TRBD2. Losses at the gene ends were 3 bases for V and 6 bases for J; bases not matched to a gene: 1. Per the germline V gene, CDR1 is KGHSH and CDR2 is LQKENI. The CDR3 is 15 amino acids.

The V gene is TRBV15, the J gene TRBJ1-1; TRBD1 is a possible D gene (5 bases). The germline V and J ends were trimmed by 0 bases and 10 bases, with 15 bases remaining between them. This CDR3 is 14 amino acids long. Germline V gene lookup returns CDR1 LNHNV and CDR2 YYDKDF (reference sequence). This chain's CDR3 is CATSRDRASPTAFF. DNA for the CDR3: TGTGCCACCAGCAGAGACAGGGCGTCTCCTACAGCTTTCTTT.

The chain employs TRBV7-6 and TRBJ2-3; maybe TRBD1 (6 bases). The CDR3 is 16 amino acids. The germline CDR1 and CDR2 sequences are SGHVS and FNYEAQ. V shed 4 bases and J shed 1 base, with 15 bases lying between them. The CDR3 DNA reads as TGTGCCAGCAGCTCCCCCGCAGGACAGCGCACAGATACGCAGTATTTT. Residues: CASSSPAGQRTDTQYF.

The chain combines TRBV9 with TRBJ1-1; D might be TRBD1 (5 bases). Trimming cost V 0 bases and J 8 bases, with 11 bases left between them. Germline V lookup: CDR1 SGDLS, CDR2 YYNGEE. The CDR3 is made up of 13 amino acids. The CDR3 region is CASSVDSGREAFF. CDR3 sequence (DNA): TGTGCCAGCAGCGTAGATTCGGGGCGCGAAGCTTTCTTT.

The gene calls are TRBV7-8 and TRBJ1-1; weak D call: TRBD1 (5 bases). V was shortened by 2 bases and J by 1 base, with 20 bases between the two germline ends. CDR3 length: 18 amino acids. Germline CDR1 is SGHVS and CDR2 is FQNEAQ. CDR3 nucleotides: TGTGCCAGCAGCTTATGGCCCCGGGGGGACTCCTCGAACACTGAAGCTTTCTTT. This translates into CASSLWPRGDSSNTEAFF.

This chain links TRBV27 with TRBJ2-5; D remains ambiguous. CDR3 length: 13 amino acids. V was cut by 3 bases and J by 2 bases, with 7 bases left in between. Germline CDR1 reads MNHEY; CDR2 reads SMNVEV (reference sequence). CDR3 bases: TGTGCCAGCAGTTTTTCAGTTCAAGAGACCCAGTACTTC. Translated, it gives CASSFSVQETQYF.

DNA of the CDR3: TGCAGCGTTGGGTTTAACTATGGCTACACCTTC. Translation gives CSVGFNYGYTF. The J gene is TRBJ1-2, the V gene TRBV29-1, with unresolved D. The CDR3 covers 11 residues. The germline V and J ends were trimmed by 4 bases and 1 base, with 4 bases remaining between them. Looked up from germline, CDR1 is SQVTM and CDR2 is ANQGSEA. Full variable domain (missing parts from reference TRBV29-1 and TRBJ1-2): SAVISQKPSRDICQRGTSLTIQCQVDSQVTMMFWYRQQPGQSLTLIATANQGSEATYESGFVIDKFPISRPNLTFSTLTVSNMSPEDSSIYLCSVGFNYGYTFGSGTRLTVV.

The chain links TRBV9 to TRBJ2-7, with D tentatively TRBD2 (6 bases). CDR3 length: 13 residues. With 4 bases removed from V and 7 bases from J, the gap between germline ends came to 15 bases. Germline loops: CDR1 SGDLS, CDR2 YYNGEE. CDR3 region: CASSLAPAGEQYF. CDR3 coding DNA: TGTGCCAGCAGCCTAGCACCTGCGGGGGAGCAGTACTTC.

The rearrangement joins TRBV10-3 to TRBJ2-5; TRBD2 aligns across 7 bases. Germline CDR1 and CDR2: ENHRY and SYGVKD. Germline trimming cut 6 bases from V and 1 base from J; bases unmatched to any gene: 2. This CDR3 spans 13 amino acids. CDR3 amino acids: CAISPGGQETQYF. The CDR3 DNA sequence: TGTGCCATCAGCCCGGGGGGCCAAGAGACCCAGTACTTC.

The chain uses TRBV4-3 and TRBJ2-7; 7 bases fit TRBD1. In germline, CDR1 is LGHNA, CDR2 YSLEER. J lost 2 bases, V lost 2 bases, and 12 bases had no gene match. The CDR3 is 17 amino acids. CDR3 in DNA: TGCGCCAGCAGCCAAAGAACAAAAGGGACAGTCACCTACGAGCAGTACTTC. This translates into CASSQRTKGTVTYEQYF.

The rearrangement uses TRBV2 and TRBJ1-2; 10 nucleotides line up with TRBD1. The CDR3 runs to 14 residues. The germline V gene has CDR1 SNHLY and CDR2 FYNNEI. The V and J ends lost 8 bases and 2 bases, in that order; junction bases with no gene match: 5. The CDR3 DNA sequence: TGTGCCAGCCTTAGGACAGGGGGGAACTATGGCTACACCTTC. Protein: CASLRTGGNYGYTF.